The clone carrying this T cell receptor (beta chain) was observed a handful of times. The data derive from a study of T cells after yellow fever vaccination. Using its own MiXCR run on the 5' RACE reads, TCRdb lists one record per CDR3 protein. The sample includes some 400,000 distinct CDR3 sequences, roughly a sixth seen only once; the top ten take roughly a sixth. This receptor was identified in a young man who received the YFV17D yellow fever vaccine. The starting material was PBMCs, obtained before the yellow fever booster vaccination.

The CDR3 protein is CASSQGHKGDYGYTF. Here the CDR3 DNA reads TGCGCCAGCAGCCAAGGTCACAAGGGGGACTATGGCTACACCTTC. V and J are TRBV4-3 and TRBJ1-2; weak D call: TRBD1 (6 bases). Germline loops: CDR1 LGHNA, CDR2 YSLEER. V was clipped by 1 base and J by 3 bases, with 12 bases between them. This CDR3 is built from 15 residues.